This TCR beta chain was captured by sequencing in a study of identical twins. Study-level points and caveats: Out-of-frame beta sequences exhibited a weaker degree of excess twin sharing.

Through template switching, a universal primer site was introduced, and the cDNA contained unique molecular identifiers. One entry per CDR3 protein results from TCRdb running MiXCR on the 5' RACE reads. The sample consists of more than 650,000 distinct CDR3 sequences, 5.5% to 6.5% of them appearing once. CDR3 length: 15 amino acids. V was shortened by 0 bases and J by 8 bases, with 17 bases between the two germline ends. Germline CDR1 is DFQATT and CDR2 is SNEGSKA (reference sequence). There are a few counts of this clonotype. The antigen remains unidentified. What was sequenced was naive T cells sorted from blood. V is TRBV20-1 and J is TRBJ2-1; no firm D call. This TCR was sampled from a man aged 18 to 30 in good health. CDR3 DNA: TGCAGTGCTAGAGAGGAAAGGCGCCCCGCGGATGAGCAGTTCTTC. This gives the protein CSAREERRPADEQFF.